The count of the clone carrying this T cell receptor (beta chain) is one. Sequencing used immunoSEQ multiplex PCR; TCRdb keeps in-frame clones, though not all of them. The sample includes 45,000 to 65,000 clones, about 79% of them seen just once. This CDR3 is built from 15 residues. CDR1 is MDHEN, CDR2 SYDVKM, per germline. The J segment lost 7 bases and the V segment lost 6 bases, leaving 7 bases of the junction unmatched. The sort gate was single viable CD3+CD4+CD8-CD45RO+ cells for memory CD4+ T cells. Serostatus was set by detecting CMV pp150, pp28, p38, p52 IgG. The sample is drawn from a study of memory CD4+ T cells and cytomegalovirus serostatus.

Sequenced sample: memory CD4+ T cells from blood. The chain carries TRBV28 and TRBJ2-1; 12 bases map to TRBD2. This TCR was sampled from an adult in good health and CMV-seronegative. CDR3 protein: CASRKTSGGRNEQFF. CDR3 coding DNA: TGTGCCAGCAGAAAGACTAGCGGGGGACGGAATGAGCAGTTCTTC.